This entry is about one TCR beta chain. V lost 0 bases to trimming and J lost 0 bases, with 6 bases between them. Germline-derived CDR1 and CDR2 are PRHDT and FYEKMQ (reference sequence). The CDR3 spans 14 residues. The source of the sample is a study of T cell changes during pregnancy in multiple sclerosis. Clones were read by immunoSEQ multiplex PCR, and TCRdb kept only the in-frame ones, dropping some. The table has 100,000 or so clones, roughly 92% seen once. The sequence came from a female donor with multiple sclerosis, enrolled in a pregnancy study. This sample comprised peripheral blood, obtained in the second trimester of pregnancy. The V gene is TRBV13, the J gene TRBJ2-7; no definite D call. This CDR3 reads CASSLGQSSYEQYF. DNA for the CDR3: TGTGCCAGCAGCTTAGGACAGAGCTCCTACGAGCAGTACTTC.